Listed below are T cell receptor beta chains from one sample, sequenced in a study of cytomegalovirus exposure and HLA in healthy donors. Data came from immunoSEQ multiplex PCR; TCRdb stores just in-frame clones and leaves some out. The sample comprises some 42,000 clones, about 50% of which are singletons, and 9% to 14% rests with the top ten. The sequenced sample was PBMCs. Receptors were obtained from a human donor in good health. CDR3s include the opening cysteine and the closing phenylalanine or tryptophan. Each record gives: D gene, V gene, J gene, clone size, CDR3 DNA, CDR3 protein. D genes are given only for firm matches. Only part of the rows carry a size: once, few, many, or a class if the clone is expanded.

TRBD1	TRBV4-1	TRBJ1-4	.	TGCGCCAGCAGGCAGGGGGCCGGGGGCGGGGAGGAAAAACTGTTTTTT	CASRQGAGGGEEKLFF
.	TRBV11-3	TRBJ1-1	few	TGTGCCAGCAGTGGGAGGTCCGGGCAGGCTTTCTTT	CASSGRSGQAFF
TRBD1	TRBV5-1	TRBJ2-7	.	TGCGCCAGCAGCTTGGTTCTCGGGACAGGCTTGCACGAGCAGTACTTC	CASSLVLGTGLHEQYF
TRBD2	TRBV19	TRBJ2-3	.	TGTGCCAGTAGGGTTGGCGGGGGGCGCTGGATAGGCACAGATACGCAGTATTTT	CASRVGGGRWIGTDTQYF
TRBD1	TRBV7-3	TRBJ1-4	few	TGTGCCAGCAGCCCCCGGGACAGCTTCCTTGAAAAACTGTTTTTT	CASSPRDSFLEKLFF
.	TRBV5-1	TRBJ1-6	.	TGCGCCAGCAGCTTGGGTCTGGAGGTCTTGCGAAATTCACCCCTCCACTTT	CASSLGLEVLRNSPLHF
.	TRBV2	TRBJ2-4	few	TGTGCCAGCAGTGATATTATCCTTCTAGCCAAAAACATTCAGTACTTC	CASSDIILLAKNIQYF
TRBD1	TRBV30	TRBJ1-2	few	TGTGCCTGGAGTGGCGGGACAGGGGGCCGGGGTGGCTACACCTTC	CAWSGGTGGRGGYTF
.	TRBV19	TRBJ1-4	few	TGTGCCAGTAGACCGCTAGCGGGCGCGGGTGAAAAACTGTTTTTT	CASRPLAGAGEKLFF
.	TRBV9	TRBJ2-1	.	TGTGCCAGCAGCCCCGGTTTTTACAATGAGCAGTTCTTC	CASSPGFYNEQFF
TRBD1	TRBV27	TRBJ1-1	.	TGTGCCAGCAGTTACAGGGGCGTCTGGAACACTGAAGCTTTCTTT	CASSYRGVWNTEAFF
TRBD1	TRBV11-3	TRBJ1-1	.	TGTGCCAGCAGCTTAGCAGGGGGAGCCACTGAAGCTTTCTTT	CASSLAGGATEAFF
TRBD1	TRBV18	TRBJ1-1	few	TGTGCCAGCTCCCCTGACAGGGGTAATACTGAAGCTTTCTTT	CASSPDRGNTEAFF
TRBD2	TRBV19	TRBJ2-1	.	TGTGCCAGTAGTATAGGGACTAGCGGGGGCTCCTACAATGAGCAGTTCTTC	CASSIGTSGGSYNEQFF
TRBD1	TRBV7-2	TRBJ1-1	.	TGTGCCAGCAGCTTAAGGCCCTCGGCAAGGGGGCAGAACACTGAAGCTTTCTTT	CASSLRPSARGQNTEAFF
TRBD2	TRBV7-2	TRBJ2-5	.	TGTGCCAGCAGCTTATCGGTGGGGACTAGCGGGCAGGAGACCCAGTACTTC	CASSLSVGTSGQETQYF
TRBD1	TRBV5-1	TRBJ1-4	.	TGCGCCAGCAGCTTGGGGGACAGGGCAAGTGCAGGGCTGTTTTTT	CASSLGDRASAGLFF
.	TRBV7-2	TRBJ2-7	.	TGTGCCAGCAGCTTCGTCTCCTACGAGCAGTACTTC	CASSFVSYEQYF
TRBD1	TRBV2	TRBJ1-5	few	TGTGCCAGCAGTGGTAGAGGGGGCGTAAATCAGCCCCAGCATTTT	CASSGRGGVNQPQHF
.	TRBV19	TRBJ2-5	.	TGTGCCAGTAGTGTGGGCCGGCGAGAGACCCAGTACTTC	CASSVGRRETQYF
TRBD1	TRBV7-9	TRBJ1-2	.	TGTGCCAGCAGCCCCTCTTCTGGACAGGGGGCGTCCGGCTACACCTTC	CASSPSSGQGASGYTF
TRBD1	TRBV19	TRBJ1-5	.	TGTGCCAGTAGGGGACAGATTTATGAGCCCCAGCATTTT	CASRGQIYEPQHF
.	TRBV27	TRBJ1-2	.	TGTGCCAGCAGTTTATCCGTAGTGGGGAGAGCTAACTATGGCTACACCTTC	CASSLSVVGRANYGYTF
TRBD1	TRBV4-1	TRBJ2-7	.	TGCGCCAGTAAGTCCCGGGACAGGGATGCGGGAGCTTCCCACGAGCAGTACTTC	CASKSRDRDAGASHEQYF
TRBD1	TRBV7-2	TRBJ2-7	few	TGTGCCAGCAGCTTTGGACAGGGGGCCAATACGGGTTCCTACGAGCAGTACTTC	CASSFGQGANTGSYEQYF
TRBD2	TRBV4-1	TRBJ2-3	few	TGCGCCAGCAGCCAAAAACTGACTAGCGGGGGATCCACAGATACGCAGTATTTT	CASSQKLTSGGSTDTQYF
.	TRBV10-3	TRBJ2-3	few	TGTGCCATCAGTGAGCCGAGGACAGATACGCAGTATTTT	CAISEPRTDTQYF
TRBD2	TRBV5-4	TRBJ2-3	.	TGTGCCAGCAGCCTAGCGGGGGGGTACACAGATACGCAGTATTTT	CASSLAGGYTDTQYF
TRBD2	TRBV6-5	TRBJ2-5	.	TGTGCCAGCAGTTACTCGTGGTCTAGCGGACAAGAGACCCAGTACTTC	CASSYSWSSGQETQYF
.	TRBV5-1	TRBJ1-1	.	TGCGCCAGCAGCCCTGGACAGACGAGTAGCACTGAAGCTTTCTTT	CASSPGQTSSTEAFF
TRBD2	TRBV19	TRBJ2-3	.	TGTGCCACCCAACCACTGGGGACTAGCGATTCAGATACGCAGTATTTT	CATQPLGTSDSDTQYF
.	TRBV6-5	TRBJ1-5	.	TGTGCCAGCAGCCGGGACACCACCAATCAGCCCCAGCATTTT	CASSRDTTNQPQHF
TRBD1	TRBV6-5	TRBJ1-2	.	TGTGCCAGCAGTGGACAGGGGGCGGGGGACTATGGCTACACCTTC	CASSGQGAGDYGYTF
TRBD2	TRBV10-3	TRBJ2-5	few	TGTGCCATCAGGACGGGGGGTTCGGGGTCGGAGACCCAGTACTTC	CAIRTGGSGSETQYF
.	TRBV7-6	TRBJ1-2	.	TGTGCCAGCAGCACACCGTTTACCGGTAGGCAGGGCTATGGCTACACCTTC	CASSTPFTGRQGYGYTF
.	TRBV5-1	TRBJ1-5	.	TGCGCCAGCAGCTTGGGCATTCAGGCGGGATGGGGCAATCAGCCCCAGCATTTT	CASSLGIQAGWGNQPQHF
TRBD1	TRBV28	TRBJ1-1	few	TGTGCCAGCAGTAGAATCCCACAGGGGGCGCGAGTTGAAGCTTTCTTT	CASSRIPQGARVEAFF
TRBD2	TRBV7-2	TRBJ2-1	.	TGTGCCAGCAGCTTAGGAGGACTAGCGGGAGGAGCCTACAATGAGCAGTTCTTC	CASSLGGLAGGAYNEQFF
.	TRBV2	TRBJ1-4	.	TGTGCCAGCAGTGAAGTGGGGCGCGGAAAACTGTTTTTT	CASSEVGRGKLFF
.	TRBV5-6	TRBJ2-1	.	TGTGCCAGCAGCTTGACAGGGAATGAGCAGTTCTTC	CASSLTGNEQFF